What follows are 7 T cell receptor beta chains derived from one specimen sequenced in a study of regulatory T cells in long-lasting Graves disease. In building TCR beta libraries, iRepertoire HTBI primers were used together with Arm-PCR of CDR3 regions. TCRdb re-analysed the multiplex PCR reads in MiXCR, keeping a single row per CDR3 protein. The data show roughly 300,000 distinct CDR3 sequences, around 19% seen once. Time point here: persistent/refractory GD, antithyroid drugs over 5 years with positive TRAb. Preparation of the TCR library used RNA extracted from PBMCs. Here the sequenced sample was peripheral blood mononuclear cells (PBMCs), taken when the disease was refractory, from a patient treated with antithyroid drugs. All receptors derive from a female donor with Graves disease.

This clonotype has only a few counts. This chain joins TRBV25-1 and TRBJ1-6, with D perhaps TRBD1 (5 bases). V lost 3 bases and J 14 bases, leaving 17 bases between the germline ends. Germline V CDR1 and CDR2: MGHDK, SYGVNS. There are 14 residues in the CDR3. CDR3 sequence: CASSDPDRELALHF. CDR3 in DNA: TGTGCCAGCAGTGATCCCGACAGAGAGTTGGCCCTCCACTTT.

V gene TRBV30 combines with J gene TRBJ1-1, with D perhaps matching TRBD1 (5 bases). Trimming cost V 0 bases and J 6 bases, with 14 bases left between them. The CDR3 has 14 amino acids. CDR1 and CDR2 (germline): GTSNPN, SVGIG (reference sequence). The CDR3 here is CAWSVMEGRAEAFF. The CDR3 DNA sequence: TGTGCCTGGAGTGTCATGGAGGGACGAGCTGAAGCTTTCTTT.

The genes are TRBV19 and TRBJ2-7; the match to TRBD1 covers 9 bases. The CDR3 spans 13 residues. From germline, CDR1 is LNHDA and CDR2 SQIVND (reference sequence). V shed 6 bases, J shed 6 bases, and the junction held 6 bases outside the gene matches. CDR3 in DNA: TGTGCCAGTAGCTGGGGACAGGGCAGCGAGCAGTACTTC. Translated, it gives CASSWGQGSEQYF.

This chain joins TRBV6-2 or TRBV6-3 and TRBJ2-3, with no clear D. Germline V lookup: CDR1 MNHEY, CDR2 SVGEGT. There are 13 residues in the CDR3. Trimming pared 6 bases from V and 6 bases from J, leaving 13 bases between. Here the CDR3 DNA reads TGTGCCAGCAGCAGGACCCTTCGCGATACGCAGTATTTT. Protein sequence: CASSRTLRDTQYF.

This rearrangement joins TRBV7-2 to TRBJ2-2; a weak D match, TRBD1 (6 bases). CDR1 is SGHTA and CDR2 is FQGNSA in the germline V gene. Trimming shortened V by 3 bases and J by 4 bases, and 15 bases separated the two germline ends. The CDR3 runs to 16 residues. This CDR3 reads CASSLFAGVGTGELFF. CDR3 DNA sequence: TGTGCCAGCAGCTTGTTCGCAGGGGTGGGCACCGGGGAGCTGTTTTTT.

A word on this clonotype: A read error is the likely source, as a far larger clone sits one nucleotide away. The chain links TRBV6-6 to TRBJ2-5, with D perhaps TRBD2 (6 bases). In germline, CDR1 is MNHNY, CDR2 SVGAGI (reference sequence). The CDR3 loop spans 15 amino acids. V was cut by 0 bases and J by 6 bases, with 14 bases left in between. The CDR3 protein is CASSYSTNGSKTQYF. The CDR3, as DNA: TGTGCCAGCAGTTACTCGACTAACGGGAGCAAGACCCAGTACTTC.

The chain employs TRBV6-2 or TRBV6-3 and TRBJ2-1, with D perhaps matching TRBD2 (5 bases). V lost 0 bases and J 6 bases, leaving 12 bases between the germline ends. This CDR3 contains 15 residues. The V gene's germline CDR1 is MNHEY and CDR2 SVGEGT. The CDR3: CASSYSRDYGNEQFF. The CDR3 region has the DNA TGTGCCAGCAGTTACTCTCGAGACTACGGCAATGAGCAGTTCTTC.